These 11 T cell receptor beta chains came from one sample sequenced in a study of identical twins. TCRdb recomputed calls from the 5' RACE reads with MiXCR, one row per CDR3 protein. The sample holds hundreds of thousands of distinct CDR3 sequences, around a sixth seen once. The same sample was also used in a study of T cells expressing NK-cell markers.

Sequencing was performed on PBMCs. Receptors were obtained from a woman younger than 35 in good health.

This clonotype appeared a few times. This sequence joins TRBV25-1 and TRBJ2-5, with D hard to call. The germline CDR1 and CDR2 sequences are MGHDK and SYGVNS. Trimming removed 4 bases from V and 2 bases from J, with 11 bases in between. There are 14 residues in the CDR3. CDR3 region: CASSVVDAQETQYF. CDR3 nucleotides: TGTGCCAGCAGTGTCGTGGACGCACAAGAGACCCAGTACTTC.

The V call is TRBV20-1, the J call TRBJ1-4; weak D call: TRBD1 (5 bases). The CDR3 has 12 amino acids. V was cut by 5 bases and J by 7 bases, with 11 bases left in between. Per germline, CDR1 DFQATT and CDR2 SNEGSKA (reference sequence). CDR3 DNA sequence: TGCAGTGCTGTCGGGGACTTTGAAAAACTGTTTTTT. Translated: CSAVGDFEKLFF.

A few counts support this clonotype. The rearrangement uses TRBV29-1 and TRBJ2-4; tentatively, D is TRBD1 (5 bases). V shed 3 bases and J shed 0 bases, with 12 bases lying between them. Germline lookup yields CDR1 SQVTM and CDR2 ANQGSEA. There are 15 residues in the CDR3. CDR3 bases: TGCAGCGTTGATGGTGCGGACATAGCCAAAAACATTCAGTACTTC. The encoded protein is CSVDGADIAKNIQYF.

This clonotype was picked up many times. The chain is built from TRBV7-2 and TRBJ1-2; D not resolved. The V gene's germline CDR1 is SGHTA and CDR2 FQGNSA. Trimming cost V 3 bases and J 0 bases, with 8 bases left between them. This CDR3 region has 14 residues. This CDR3 is CASSLVRANYGYTF. CDR3 sequence (DNA): TGTGCCAGCAGCTTGGTACGGGCTAACTATGGCTACACCTTC.

This clonotype was seen a handful of times. V and J are TRBV7-2 and TRBJ2-3; 7 bases agree with TRBD2. The V segment lost 1 base and the J segment 1 base; nucleotides outside the gene matches: 8. This CDR3 has 17 residues. Germline V CDR1 and CDR2: SGHTA, FQGNSA. The CDR3 DNA sequence: TGTGCCAGCAGCTTAGGGAAAATAGCGGGTGGCACAGATACGCAGTATTTT. The encoded protein is CASSLGKIAGGTDTQYF.

The CDR3 is CASSRRLVLSRSYNEQFF. The CDR3 nucleotides read TGTGCCAGCAGTCGAAGGCTTGTCCTTAGCAGGTCCTACAATGAGCAGTTCTTC. The chain joins TRBV2 to TRBJ2-1; no clear D gene. Per the germline V gene, CDR1 is SNHLY and CDR2 is FYNNEI. This CDR3 region has 18 residues. The V end lost 5 bases, the J end lost 1 base, and 21 bases lay between the germline ends.

This clonotype was seen only a few times. V is TRBV30 and J is TRBJ2-2; no reliable D call. This CDR3 comprises 13 residues. In germline, CDR1 is GTSNPN, CDR2 SVGIG (reference sequence). V shed 5 bases and J shed 2 bases, with 9 bases lying between them. The CDR3 DNA is TGTGCCTGGGGGTTAAGTAACACCGGGGAGCTGTTTTTT. It specifies CAWGLSNTGELFF.

This clonotype occurred many times. The junction departs from germline at one end; a sequencing error may be responsible. The CDR3 region has the DNA TGCGCCAGCAGCTTGGCCGCGGGTGGCACAGATACGCAGTATTTT. Amino acid sequence: CASSLAAGGTDTQYF. The chain has TRBV7-2 and TRBJ2-3, with a possible D match to TRBD2 (5 bases). The CDR3 is 15 amino acids. Per the germline V gene, CDR1 is SGHTA and CDR2 is FQGNSA.

The genes are TRBV20-1 and TRBJ2-1; TRBD2 matches 12 bases. Germline loops: CDR1 DFQATT, CDR2 SNEGSKA (reference sequence). Germline trimming cut 5 bases from V and 8 bases from J; bases unmatched to any gene: 7. This CDR3 has 14 amino acids. CDR3 residues: CSADRTSGDHEQFF. CDR3 DNA: TGCAGTGCTGACCGGACTAGCGGGGACCATGAGCAGTTCTTC.

The V and J genes are TRBV6-5 and TRBJ1-1; D call uncertain. Per germline, CDR1 MNHEY and CDR2 SVGAGI. The germline V and J ends were trimmed by 2 bases and 6 bases, with 10 bases remaining between them. This CDR3 has 13 amino acids. CDR3 protein: CASSYGVSSEAFF. Written as DNA, the CDR3 is TGTGCCAGCAGTTACGGGGTGAGTTCTGAAGCTTTCTTT.

This rearrangement joins TRBV27 to TRBJ2-3, with 10 bases matching TRBD2. There are 14 residues in the CDR3. CDR1 is MNHEY and CDR2 is SMNVEV in the germline V gene (reference sequence). V gave up 8 bases and J gave up 2 bases; unmatched junction bases: 4. CDR3 region: CASWTSGYTDTQYF. CDR3 sequence (DNA): TGTGCCAGCTGGACTAGCGGATACACAGATACGCAGTATTTT.